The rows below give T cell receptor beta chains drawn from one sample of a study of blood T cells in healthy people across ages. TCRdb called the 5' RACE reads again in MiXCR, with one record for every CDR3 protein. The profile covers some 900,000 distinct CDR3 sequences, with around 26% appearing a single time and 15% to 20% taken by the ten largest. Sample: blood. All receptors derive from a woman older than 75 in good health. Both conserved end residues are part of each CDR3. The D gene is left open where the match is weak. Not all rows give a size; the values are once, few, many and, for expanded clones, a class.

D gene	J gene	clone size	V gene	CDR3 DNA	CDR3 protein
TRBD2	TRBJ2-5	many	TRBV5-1	TGCGCCAGCAGCTTGGTGACTAGCGGGGGGGCAGAGACCCAGTACTTC	CASSLVTSGGAETQYF
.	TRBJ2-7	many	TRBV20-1	TGCAGTGCTTTGTCTGAAACCTACGAGCAGTACTTC	CSALSETYEQYF
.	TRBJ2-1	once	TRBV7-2	TGTGCCAGCAGCCCCTCCTCCTATGCGGAGCAGTTCTTC	CASSPSSYAEQFF
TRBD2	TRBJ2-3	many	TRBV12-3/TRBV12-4	TGTGCCAGCAGCTATAGCCCCACGGGTCTAGCGGGGGCCCAGTATTTT	CASSYSPTGLAGAQYF
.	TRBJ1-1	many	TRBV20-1	TGCAGTGCTAGAGAGAGGCCGCTGGCTTCTGCTTTCTTT	CSARERPLASAFF
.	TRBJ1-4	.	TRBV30	TGTGCCTGGAGTGTGAACGGAGAAAAACTGTTTTTT	CAWSVNGEKLFF
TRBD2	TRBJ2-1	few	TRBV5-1	TGCGCCAGCAGCCAATCTACTCCGGGACTAGCCATATACAATGAGCAGTTCTTC	CASSQSTPGLAIYNEQFF
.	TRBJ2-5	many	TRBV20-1	TGCAGTGCCCTACTACCTCTGGAGACCCAGTACTTC	CSALLPLETQYF
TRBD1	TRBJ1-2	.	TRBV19	TGTGCCAGTAGTATCTCCGCGGGACAGTTCTATGACTACACCTTC	CASSISAGQFYDYTF
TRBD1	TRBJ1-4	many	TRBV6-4	TGTGCCAGCAGTGACTCATGGGGACAGGGAGGTGAAAAACTGTTTTTT	CASSDSWGQGGEKLFF
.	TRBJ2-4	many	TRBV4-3	TGCGCCAGCAGCCAAGATTCCCGGACAGATATTCAGTACTTC	CASSQDSRTDIQYF
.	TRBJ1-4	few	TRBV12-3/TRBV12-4	TGTGCCAGCACCCTTCGTCGGGGCAATGAAAAACTGTTTTTT	CASTLRRGNEKLFF
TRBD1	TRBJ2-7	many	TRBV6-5	TGTGCCAGCAGTTTAACCTGGGACAGCTTCTACGAGCAGTACTTC	CASSLTWDSFYEQYF
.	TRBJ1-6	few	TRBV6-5	TGTGCCAGCAGTTACGCGACAGGTGGGGGCTCACCCCTCCACTTT	CASSYATGGGSPLHF
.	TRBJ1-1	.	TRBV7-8	TGTGCCAGCGGCTCCAGGGACACCCGGGGTGAAGCTTTCTTT	CASGSRDTRGEAFF
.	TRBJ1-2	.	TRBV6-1	TGTGCCAGCATCGGAGGGAACTATGGCTACACCTTC	CASIGGNYGYTF
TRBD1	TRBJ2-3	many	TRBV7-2	TGTGCCAGCAGCCCGATCGGGACAGGGGGCACAGATACGCAGTATTTT	CASSPIGTGGTDTQYF
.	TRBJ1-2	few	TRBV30	TGTGCCTGGAGTGTACTAGGGGTCTATGGCTACACCTTC	CAWSVLGVYGYTF
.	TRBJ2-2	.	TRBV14	TGTGCCAGCAGCCAAGATGGGGGGTCGCGGACCGGGGAGCTGTTTTTT	CASSQDGGSRTGELFF
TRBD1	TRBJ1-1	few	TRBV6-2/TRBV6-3	TGTGCCAGCAGTTACCCGACAGGGCTAGCGGACACTGAAGCTTTCTTT	CASSYPTGLADTEAFF
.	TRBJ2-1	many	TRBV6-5	TGTGCCAGCAGTTACTCGAGGGCCCGCCGGGAGTACAATGAGCAGTTCTTC	CASSYSRARREYNEQFF
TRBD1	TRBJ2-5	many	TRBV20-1	TGCAGTGCATGGGACAGGGCGGGGGAGCAGTACTTC	CSAWDRAGEQYF
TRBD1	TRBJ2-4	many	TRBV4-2	TGTGCCAGCAGCCTTACGGGGACAGGGAAAAACATTCAGTACTTC	CASSLTGTGKNIQYF
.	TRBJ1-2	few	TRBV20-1	TGCAGTGCCCGGGGACCAGGAGCACCCCTCGGCTATGGCTACACCTTC	CSARGPGAPLGYGYTF
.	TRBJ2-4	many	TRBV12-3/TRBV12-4	TGTGCCAGCAGGGATAGAAATGTGGCCATTCAGTACTTC	CASRDRNVAIQYF